Listed below are T cell receptor beta chains from one sample, sequenced in a study of blood T cell repertoires in COVID-19. Profiled with immunoSEQ multiplex PCR; TCRdb holds only in-frame clones, not every one. The data hold about 35,000 clones, with more than 80% observed a single time. The specimen was peripheral blood. Receptors originate from a man between 60 and 70 years old with active or convalescent COVID-19. Each CDR3 is given with its conserved first and last residue.

V gene	J gene	CDR3 protein
TRBV2	TRBJ1-4	CASSPVGREATNEKLFF
TRBV19	TRBJ2-3	CASSPDRLSSTDTQYF
TRBV21-1	TRBJ2-1	CASSILAGRTYNEQFF
TRBV6-5	TRBJ1-2	CASSTGNYGYTF
TRBV2	TRBJ2-1	CASSRDLTEQFF
TRBV19	TRBJ1-1	CASGTGVNTEAFF
TRBV19	TRBJ1-4	CASSMTGARGEKLFF
TRBV2	TRBJ2-5	CASSEARTGGALETQYF
TRBV20-1	TRBJ2-1	CSAAINEQFF
TRBV27	TRBJ2-2	CASSSTGKAGELFF
TRBV6-2/TRBV6-3	TRBJ2-3	CASSTRLAGGTDTQYF
TRBV7-9	TRBJ1-1	CASSLNPLNTEAFF
TRBV6-1	TRBJ1-2	CASSEDSRQSNYGYTF
TRBV4-1	TRBJ2-2	CASSEQPLAGSDTGELFF
TRBV6-1	TRBJ1-6	CASSVDRNSYNSPLHF
TRBV11-3	TRBJ2-1	CASSSTGDRGVNEQFF
TRBV4-1	TRBJ1-6	CASSQTITGESPLHF
TRBV5-1	TRBJ1-3	CASSETGTGVYSGNTIYF
TRBV10-1	TRBJ1-2	CASSADRVVGYTF
TRBV5-6	TRBJ2-1	CASSFWWTYNEQFF
TRBV2	TRBJ1-1	CASGVFAEAFF
TRBV2	TRBJ1-6	CASRSDNSPLHF
TRBV7-9	TRBJ2-5	CASSRAGAETQYF
TRBV12-5	TRBJ1-5	CASGLAAIGGGNQPQHF
TRBV6-2/TRBV6-3	TRBJ2-1	CASSYPSGTSGNDRSYNEQFF
TRBV19	TRBJ2-2	CASRPPGQPNTGELFF
TRBV4-1	TRBJ2-5	CASSLLDRDGKTQYF
TRBV5-4	TRBJ2-5	CASREGLAEETQYF
TRBV11-2	TRBJ1-2	CASSLDRDYGYTF